Following are 20 T cell receptor beta chains from one sample sequenced in a study of T cell repertoires in cytomegalovirus infection (dated 2019 in TCRdb). These TCRs' antigens remain unknown. This specimen's treatment or condition label, interpreted: in vitro stimulation with specific CMV peptide epitopes to enrich CMV-specific T cells. Instrument used: Illumina HiSeq 1500. TCRdb handled the public reads itself, with Q25 trimming in fastp and clone calling in MiXCR, and kept productive beta chains. CDR3 protein sequences are deduplicated, and each keeps its most common genes and DNA. A total of approximately 150,000 distinct CDR3 sequences appear in this sample, about 20% of them only once. Of the sample, 20% to 30% is held by the ten largest clones. The material sequenced was CD8+ T cells from cultured PBMCs, taken from culture after CMV antigen stimulation. Receptors originate from a human donor in good health (CMV status not recorded). Some clones in this sample may be carry-over from other donors' samples.

The genes are TRBV6-1 and TRBJ2-3; maybe TRBD1 (7 bases). With 1 base removed from V and 3 bases from J, the gap between germline ends came to 11 bases. CDR1 is MNHNS and CDR2 is SASEGT in the germline V gene. The CDR3 loop spans 15 amino acids. CDR3 bases: TGTGCCAGCAGTGAAGAGGCAGGGGGGACAGATACGCAGTATTTT. Translating it yields CASSEEAGGTDTQYF.

This clonotype came up a few times. The rearrangement links TRBV12-3 or TRBV12-4 to TRBJ1-3; no clear D. V lost 4 bases and J lost 4, with 14 bases in between. The CDR3 runs to 15 residues. The CDR3 protein is CASSSTVPWGNTIYF. CDR3 DNA: TGTGCCAGCAGTTCGACGGTCCCATGGGGAAACACCATATATTTT.

The chain couples TRBV6-6 to TRBJ1-1, with no clear D. The CDR3 totals 15 residues. Germline V gene sequence: CDR1 MNHNY, CDR2 SVGAGI (reference sequence). With 6 bases removed from V and 0 bases from J, the gap between germline ends came to 14 bases. CDR3 residues: CASRQARNMNTEAFF. The DNA for the CDR3 is TGTGCCAGCAGACAAGCACGGAACATGAACACTGAAGCTTTCTTT.

The chain has TRBV4-3 and TRBJ2-3; TRBD2 agrees at 8 bases. Trimming removed 0 bases from V and 0 bases from J; junction bases left unmatched: 8. The V gene's germline CDR1 is LGHNA and CDR2 YSLEER. The CDR3 runs 18 residues. CDR3 sequence reads: CASSQDTAGAQSTDTQYF. DNA for the CDR3: TGCGCCAGCAGCCAAGATACAGCGGGGGCTCAAAGCACAGATACGCAGTATTTT.

Regarding this clonotype: The junction shows a germline mismatch at one end, possibly a read error. The chain combines TRBV6-2 or TRBV6-3 with TRBJ1-5, with D unclear. This CDR3 is 15 amino acids long. Germline CDR1 is MNHEY and CDR2 is SVGEGT. CDR3 residues: CATSYSFTGNQPQHF. The CDR3 DNA reads as TGTGCCACCAGTTACTCTTTCACGGGTAATCAGCCCCAGCATTTT.

This clonotype was detected a few times. The chain is built from TRBV7-9 and TRBJ1-4; D remains unclear. The V gene lost 1 base and the J gene lost 0 bases, with 9 bases spanning the gap. Germline-derived CDR1 and CDR2 are SEHNR and FQNEAQ (reference sequence). The CDR3 has 16 residues. In DNA form, the CDR3 reads TGTGCCAGCAGCTTAGTGGCAGGTCCAACTAATGAAAAACTGTTTTTT. Protein sequence: CASSLVAGPTNEKLFF.

V usage is TRBV29-1 and J usage is TRBJ2-4; D may be TRBD1 or TRBD2 (5 bases each). Germline V CDR1 and CDR2: SQVTM, ANQGSEA. The CDR3 extends over 12 amino acids. Trimming left V 4 bases short and J 2 bases short, with 6 bases between. As DNA, the CDR3 is TGCAGCGTTGGGGGGTCCAAAAACATTCAGTACTTC. Its protein is CSVGGSKNIQYF.

Only a few counts were recorded for this clonotype. The rearrangement joins TRBV4-3 to TRBJ1-5, with TRBD1 as a possible D gene (5 bases). Between the trimmed V and J ends, which lost 3 bases and 3 bases, there was a span of 12 bases. The CDR3 spans 15 residues. Germline V gives CDR1 LGHNA, CDR2 YSLEER. The DNA for the CDR3 is TGCGCCAGCAGCCATATTTGGGGGAACAATCAGCCCCAGCATTTT. Amino acid sequence: CASSHIWGNNQPQHF.

The chain combines TRBV7-6 with TRBJ2-5, with 12 positions matching TRBD2. The CDR3 extends over 16 amino acids. After removal of 5 bases from V and 2 bases from J, the junction contained 6 bases not matched to a gene. The V gene's germline CDR1 is SGHVS and CDR2 FNYEAQ. The CDR3 DNA reads as TGTGCCAGCAGCCCCGAGACTAGCGGGGGACAAGAGACCCAGTACTTC. Protein product: CASSPETSGGQETQYF.

The V and J genes are TRBV7-9 and TRBJ2-3, with 9 bases that match TRBD2. V trimming: 0 bases; J trimming: 4 bases; junction bases outside the gene matches: 8. CDR1 and CDR2 from the germline V gene are SEHNR and FQNEAQ (reference sequence). The CDR3 totals 17 residues. The CDR3 DNA reads as TGTGCCAGCAGCTTAGCAGTAGCGGGGGATAGGGCAGATACGCAGTATTTT. Translated, it gives CASSLAVAGDRADTQYF.

This clonotype was seen repeatedly, ten times or more. J is TRBJ1-2 and V is TRBV6-2 or TRBV6-3; tentative D call: TRBD1 (5 bases). V was cut by 4 bases and J by 0 bases, with 9 bases left in between. The CDR3 runs 14 residues. CDR1 MNHEY and CDR2 SVGEGT come from the germline V gene. CDR3 amino acids: CASSLTETNYGYTF. The CDR3 DNA is TGTGCCAGCAGTTTGACAGAGACTAACTATGGCTACACCTTC.

This clonotype was recorded a few times. The chain has TRBV12-3 or TRBV12-4 and TRBJ1-5; no clear D. This CDR3 region has 15 residues. V was clipped by 2 bases and J by 0 bases, with 8 bases between them. CDR3 residues: CASSLSPYSNQPQHF. The CDR3 coding sequence is TGTGCCAGCAGTTTATCGCCGTATAGCAATCAGCCCCAGCATTTT.

As for this clonotype: This is likely a read error, given that the CDR3 carries no conserved phenylalanine or tryptophan at its end. The chain uses TRBV6-2 or TRBV6-3 and TRBJ2-1; 11 nucleotides line up with TRBD2. Germline-derived CDR1 and CDR2 are MNHEY and SVGEGT. V was pared by 2 bases and J by 13 bases, with 4 bases of the junction left unmatched. The CDR3 is 13 residues long. The CDR3 DNA follows: TGTGCCAGCAGTTACACTAGCGGGGGCCCCCAGTTCATC. Translated: CASSYTSGGPQFI.

The chain employs TRBV10-3 and TRBJ1-2; perhaps TRBD1 as D (5 bases). The CDR3 runs 16 residues. The V end was cut by 8 bases, the J end by 3 bases, with 22 bases between. Germline CDR1 reads ENHRY; CDR2 reads SYGVKD. The CDR3 reads CAISHPATARDYGYTF. DNA for the CDR3: TGTGCCATCTCCCATCCCGCGACAGCCCGTGACTATGGCTACACCTTC.

This clonotype was seen a handful of times. The J gene is TRBJ1-6, the V gene TRBV4-3; tentative D call: TRBD1 (5 bases). The CDR3 is 15 residues long. Per germline, CDR1 LGHNA and CDR2 YSLEER. The V end was cut by 3 bases, the J end by 13 bases, with 19 bases between. The DNA for the CDR3 is TGCGCCAGCAGCCAGACCTTTGACAGCATACTCCCCCTCCACTTT. The encoded protein is CASSQTFDSILPLHF.

The J gene is TRBJ1-2, the V gene TRBV7-9, with 10 bases that match TRBD1. The germline V gene has CDR1 SEHNR and CDR2 FQNEAQ (reference sequence). V shed 5 bases, J shed 6 bases, and the junction held 18 bases outside the gene matches. The CDR3 length is 18 residues. The CDR3 region is CASSARGTPRDRGDGYTF. CDR3 nucleotides: TGTGCCAGCAGCGCCCGGGGCACACCCCGGGACAGGGGAGATGGCTACACCTTC.

The CDR3 reads CASSSWETQYF. The CDR3 coding sequence is TGTGCCAGCAGCTCCTGGGAGACCCAGTACTTC. The V call is TRBV7-8, the J call TRBJ2-5; no clear D. Germline assignment: CDR1 SGHVS and CDR2 FQNEAQ. Trimming stripped 4 bases from V and 5 bases from J, with 5 bases between. The CDR3 length is 11 residues.

V is TRBV30 and J is TRBJ1-6, with 7 bases lining up with TRBD1. The CDR3 is 16 residues long. Germline-derived CDR1 and CDR2 are GTSNPN and SVGIG (reference sequence). The V gene end was trimmed by 8 bases and the J gene end by 0 bases; junction bases not matched to a gene: 10. CDR3 in DNA: TGTGCCCTTCAGGGGACAGTCAGCTCCTATAATTCACCCCTCCACTTT. Translation: CALQGTVSSYNSPLHF.

The table lists this clonotype with a few counts. The V call is TRBV5-4, the J call TRBJ2-2; D is perhaps TRBD2 (6 bases). Between the trimmed V and J ends, which lost 6 bases and 1 base, there was a span of 7 bases. Per germline, CDR1 SGHNT and CDR2 YYREEE (reference sequence). CDR3 size: 13 residues. In DNA form, the CDR3 reads TGTGCCAGCACAGCGGGGAACACCGGGGAGCTGTTTTTT. As protein: CASTAGNTGELFF.

The table lists this clonotype with a few counts. The chain combines TRBV12-3 or TRBV12-4 with TRBJ1-6; TRBD1 might be the D (5 bases). The CDR3 sequence is 14 residues long. With 5 bases removed from V and 8 bases from J, the gap between germline ends came to 13 bases. In DNA, the CDR3 is TGTGCCAGCAGTCTTCAGGGACTGGATTCACCCCTCCACTTT. This gives the protein CASSLQGLDSPLHF.